A single sample gave rise to the 20 T cell receptor beta chains below, sequenced in a study of cytomegalovirus exposure and HLA in healthy donors. Use of 60 Vbeta and 13 Jbeta primers characterized the PCR. TCRdb's copy holds only in-frame clones and misses some; the assay was immunoSEQ multiplex PCR. The sample shows about 180,000 clones, about four fifths of them seen only once. The sample comprised PBMCs. Receptor source: a woman aged 30 to 39 in good health and CMV-seronegative.

The CDR3 protein is CASRRTAGANVLTF. CDR3 DNA sequence: TGTGCCAGCAGACGGACAGCTGGGGCCAACGTCCTGACTTTC. This chain uses TRBV7-3 with TRBJ2-6, with D perhaps matching TRBD1 (6 bases). The CDR3 runs 14 residues. V was clipped by 6 bases and J by 2 bases, with 8 bases between them. The germline CDR1 and CDR2 sequences are SGHTA and FQGTGA.

The chain couples TRBV6-1 to TRBJ1-1; D might be TRBD1 (5 bases). CDR3 length equals 14 residues. V was shortened by 1 base and J by 7 bases, with 13 bases between the two germline ends. Germline V gene sequence: CDR1 MNHNS, CDR2 SASEGT. DNA of the CDR3: TGTGCCAGCAGTGAAGTATCAGGGAGGAGTGAAGCTTTCTTT. Translated, it gives CASSEVSGRSEAFF.

This clone was recorded only once. The CDR3 here is CASSQGGGMSEQYF. CDR3 nucleotides: TGTGCCAGCAGCCAAGGGGGGGGGATGTCCGAGCAGTACTTC. This chain uses TRBV4-2 with TRBJ2-7, with TRBD2 matching over 7 bases. The junction had 6 bases not matched to a gene; V was cut back by 1 base and J by 6 bases. The CDR3 has 14 amino acids. Germline CDR1 and CDR2: LGHNA and YNFKEQ.

This chain uses TRBV5-8 with TRBJ2-7; D perhaps matches TRBD1 (6 bases). Germline CDR1 SGHTS, CDR2 YDEGEE. The CDR3 is 12 amino acids. V gave up 5 bases and J gave up 6 bases, with 12 bases separating them. The CDR3 loop reads CASRVRGSEQYF. CDR3 DNA: TGTGCCAGCAGGGTGAGGGGGTCCGAGCAGTACTTC.

Comments on this clone: The sample carries other DNA sequences with the same CDR3. The chain carries TRBV6-5 and TRBJ1-3, with D hard to call. V was cut by 7 bases and J by 1 base, with 2 bases left in between. This CDR3 spans 11 amino acids. Germline CDR1 reads MNHEY; CDR2 reads SVGAGI. CDR3 loop: CASTSGNTIYF. As DNA, the CDR3 is TGTGCCAGCACTTCTGGAAACACCATATATTTT.

The V gene is TRBV7-6, the J gene TRBJ1-2; 7 nucleotides agree with TRBD1. CDR3 length: 14 amino acids. V lost 4 bases to trimming and J lost 5 bases; unmatched junction nucleotides: 7. The germline CDR1 and CDR2 sequences are SGHVS and FNYEAQ. This CDR3 is CASSSTGVGYGYTF. CDR3 nucleotide sequence: TGTGCCAGCAGCTCAACAGGGGTAGGATATGGCTACACCTTC.

The chain is built from TRBV5-1 and TRBJ2-5; D gene unclear. The CDR3 totals 11 residues. Looked up from germline, CDR1 is SGHRS and CDR2 is YFSETQ. Trimming took off 6 bases at V and 5 bases at J, with 8 bases between the two ends. The CDR3: CASTAEETQYF. CDR3 sequence (DNA): TGCGCCAGCACGGCGGAGGAGACCCAGTACTTC. The full variable domain, rest sourced from reference TRBV5-1 and TRBJ2-5, is KAGVTQTPRYLIKTRGQQVTLSCSPISGHRSVSWYQQTPGQGLQFLFEYFSETQRNKGNFPGRFSGRQFSNSRSEMNVSTLELGDSALYLCASTAEETQYFGPGTRLLVL.

V gene TRBV19 combines with J gene TRBJ1-1; no reliable D call. The V end was cut by 5 bases, the J end by 1 base, with 11 bases between. The CDR3 covers 14 residues. Germline CDR1 LNHDA, CDR2 SQIVND (reference sequence). The CDR3 loop is CASSPVVWNTEAFF. CDR3 sequence (DNA): TGTGCCAGTAGTCCGGTCGTGTGGAACACTGAAGCTTTCTTT.

Only one count was recorded for this clone. The chain employs TRBV2 and TRBJ2-3, with 11 bases lining up with TRBD2. The CDR3 totals 16 residues. The V gene end was trimmed by 8 bases and the J gene end by 1 base; junction bases not matched to a gene: 8. The V gene's germline CDR1 is SNHLY and CDR2 FYNNEI. The CDR3 sequence: CASSLAGGLGTDTQYF. Here the CDR3 DNA reads TGTGCCAGCTCCCTAGCGGGGGGCCTCGGCACAGATACGCAGTATTTT.

V usage is TRBV5-1 and J usage is TRBJ2-7, with 9 positions matching TRBD2. CDR3 length: 19 amino acids. V was pared by 4 bases and J by 3 bases, with 20 bases of the junction left unmatched. Germline CDR1 SGHRS, CDR2 YFSETQ. The CDR3 DNA sequence: TGCGCCAGCAGCCCGTTGGCTAGCGGGGTCACGCTAGAATACTACGAGCAGTACTTC. The encoded protein is CASSPLASGVTLEYYEQYF.

The chain couples TRBV7-2 to TRBJ1-4; D remains ambiguous. Per germline, CDR1 SGHTA and CDR2 FQGNSA. V was shortened by 5 bases and J by 6 bases, with 16 bases between the two germline ends. The CDR3 contains 15 residues. The CDR3 region is CASSPTQNGDEKLFF. The CDR3 DNA follows: TGTGCCAGCAGCCCAACTCAGAACGGGGATGAAAAACTGTTTTTT.

V is TRBV2 and J is TRBJ1-1; D is unclear. The V and J ends lost 3 bases and 9 bases respectively, with 14 bases between them. This CDR3 comprises 13 residues. Germline-derived CDR1 and CDR2 are SNHLY and FYNNEI. CDR3 nucleotide sequence: TGTGCCAGCAGTGAGTTCCGGGATGTCCAAGCTTTCTTT. Translation gives CASSEFRDVQAFF.

This chain uses TRBV29-1 with TRBJ1-2; 12 bases fit TRBD1. Per germline, CDR1 SQVTM and CDR2 ANQGSEA. J was trimmed by 4 bases and V by 6 bases; bases with no gene match: 9. CDR3 length equals 15 residues. CDR3 DNA sequence: TGCAGCGTCAATTGGGACAGGGGGCCGGGCTATGGCTACACCTTC. This codes for CSVNWDRGPGYGYTF.

V gene TRBV6-5 combines with J gene TRBJ2-7; weak D call: TRBD1 (5 bases). This CDR3 is built from 15 residues. V lost 6 bases and J lost 2, with 17 bases in between. Germline V gene lookup returns CDR1 MNHEY and CDR2 SVGAGI. The CDR3 coding sequence is TGTGCCAGCAGCGTGACAGACCCTCAAACCTACGAGCAGTACTTC. It encodes CASSVTDPQTYEQYF.

V is TRBV4-2 and J is TRBJ2-7, with 9 positions matching TRBD1. This CDR3 comprises 16 residues. J gave up 5 bases and V 0 bases, and 8 bases lay outside the gene matches. The germline V gene encodes CDR1 LGHNA and CDR2 YNFKEQ. CDR3 sequence (DNA): TGTGCCAGCAGCCAAGAGGCGACAGGGGGAGGTAACGAGCAGTACTTC. Encoded protein: CASSQEATGGGNEQYF.

The J gene is TRBJ2-5, the V gene TRBV7-7; TRBD1 matches 8 bases. Germline assignment: CDR1 SSHAT and CDR2 FNYEAQ (reference sequence). The CDR3 runs 16 residues. The J segment lost 5 bases and the V segment lost 2 bases, leaving 10 bases of the junction unmatched. CDR3 loop: CASSLSDREPLETQYF. In DNA, the CDR3 is TGTGCCAGCAGCTTATCGGACAGGGAACCTCTGGAGACCCAGTACTTC.

This clone was seen just once. CDR3 sequence: CASSAGPDRGKLGYTF. CDR3 bases: TGTGCCAGCAGCGCTGGGCCAGACAGGGGGAAATTGGGCTACACCTTC. The V call is TRBV5-4, the J call TRBJ1-2, with 9 positions matching TRBD1. J gave up 8 bases and V 4 bases, and 15 bases lay outside the gene matches. The length of the CDR3 is 16 residues. The germline gives CDR1 SGHNT, CDR2 YYREEE (reference sequence).

The rearrangement links TRBV4-1 to TRBJ2-7; 9 nucleotides match TRBD1. The CDR3 consists of 15 residues. The germline gives CDR1 MGHRA, CDR2 YSYEKL. The J segment lost 5 bases and the V segment lost 4 bases, leaving 9 bases of the junction unmatched. The CDR3 DNA sequence: TGCGCCAGCAGCCCCTTTGTGGACAGGGGTAACGAGCAGTACTTC. It codes for CASSPFVDRGNEQYF.

This clone was recorded a few times. The chain couples TRBV5-4 to TRBJ2-2; D perhaps matches TRBD1 (6 bases). V lost 2 bases and J 4 bases, leaving 9 bases between the germline ends. The germline gives CDR1 SGHNT, CDR2 YYREEE (reference sequence). The CDR3 length is 14 residues. CDR3 DNA sequence: TGTGCCAGCAGCTTCGTCAGGGGCACCGGGGAGCTGTTTTTT. Residues: CASSFVRGTGELFF. Using reference TRBV5-4 and TRBJ2-2 for the parts outside the CDR3, the full variable domain is ETGVTQSPTHLIKTRGQQVTLRCSSQSGHNTVSWYQQALGQGPQFIFQYYREEENGRGNFPPRFSGLQFPNYSSELNVNALELDDSALYLCASSFVRGTGELFFGEGSRLTVL.

V usage is TRBV30 and J usage is TRBJ2-1, with TRBD2 identical over 7 bases. This CDR3 spans 15 amino acids. V was pared by 6 bases and J by 0 bases, with 8 bases of the junction left unmatched. Germline CDR1 reads GTSNPN; CDR2 reads SVGIG (reference sequence). The CDR3, as DNA: TGTGCCTGTACTTTCCGGGACTACTCCTACAATGAGCAGTTCTTC. This codes for CACTFRDYSYNEQFF.